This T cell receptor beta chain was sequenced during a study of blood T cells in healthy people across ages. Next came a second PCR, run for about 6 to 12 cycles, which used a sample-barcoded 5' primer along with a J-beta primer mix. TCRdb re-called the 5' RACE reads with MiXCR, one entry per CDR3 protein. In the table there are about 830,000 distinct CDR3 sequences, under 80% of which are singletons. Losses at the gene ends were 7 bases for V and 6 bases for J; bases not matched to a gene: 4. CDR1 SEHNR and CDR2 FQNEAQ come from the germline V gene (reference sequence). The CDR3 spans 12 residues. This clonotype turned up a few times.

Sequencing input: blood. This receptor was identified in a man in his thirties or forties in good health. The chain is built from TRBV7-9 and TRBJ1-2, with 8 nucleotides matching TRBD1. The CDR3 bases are TGTGCCAGCACCCGGACAGGGAATGGCTACACCTTC. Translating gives CASTRTGNGYTF.